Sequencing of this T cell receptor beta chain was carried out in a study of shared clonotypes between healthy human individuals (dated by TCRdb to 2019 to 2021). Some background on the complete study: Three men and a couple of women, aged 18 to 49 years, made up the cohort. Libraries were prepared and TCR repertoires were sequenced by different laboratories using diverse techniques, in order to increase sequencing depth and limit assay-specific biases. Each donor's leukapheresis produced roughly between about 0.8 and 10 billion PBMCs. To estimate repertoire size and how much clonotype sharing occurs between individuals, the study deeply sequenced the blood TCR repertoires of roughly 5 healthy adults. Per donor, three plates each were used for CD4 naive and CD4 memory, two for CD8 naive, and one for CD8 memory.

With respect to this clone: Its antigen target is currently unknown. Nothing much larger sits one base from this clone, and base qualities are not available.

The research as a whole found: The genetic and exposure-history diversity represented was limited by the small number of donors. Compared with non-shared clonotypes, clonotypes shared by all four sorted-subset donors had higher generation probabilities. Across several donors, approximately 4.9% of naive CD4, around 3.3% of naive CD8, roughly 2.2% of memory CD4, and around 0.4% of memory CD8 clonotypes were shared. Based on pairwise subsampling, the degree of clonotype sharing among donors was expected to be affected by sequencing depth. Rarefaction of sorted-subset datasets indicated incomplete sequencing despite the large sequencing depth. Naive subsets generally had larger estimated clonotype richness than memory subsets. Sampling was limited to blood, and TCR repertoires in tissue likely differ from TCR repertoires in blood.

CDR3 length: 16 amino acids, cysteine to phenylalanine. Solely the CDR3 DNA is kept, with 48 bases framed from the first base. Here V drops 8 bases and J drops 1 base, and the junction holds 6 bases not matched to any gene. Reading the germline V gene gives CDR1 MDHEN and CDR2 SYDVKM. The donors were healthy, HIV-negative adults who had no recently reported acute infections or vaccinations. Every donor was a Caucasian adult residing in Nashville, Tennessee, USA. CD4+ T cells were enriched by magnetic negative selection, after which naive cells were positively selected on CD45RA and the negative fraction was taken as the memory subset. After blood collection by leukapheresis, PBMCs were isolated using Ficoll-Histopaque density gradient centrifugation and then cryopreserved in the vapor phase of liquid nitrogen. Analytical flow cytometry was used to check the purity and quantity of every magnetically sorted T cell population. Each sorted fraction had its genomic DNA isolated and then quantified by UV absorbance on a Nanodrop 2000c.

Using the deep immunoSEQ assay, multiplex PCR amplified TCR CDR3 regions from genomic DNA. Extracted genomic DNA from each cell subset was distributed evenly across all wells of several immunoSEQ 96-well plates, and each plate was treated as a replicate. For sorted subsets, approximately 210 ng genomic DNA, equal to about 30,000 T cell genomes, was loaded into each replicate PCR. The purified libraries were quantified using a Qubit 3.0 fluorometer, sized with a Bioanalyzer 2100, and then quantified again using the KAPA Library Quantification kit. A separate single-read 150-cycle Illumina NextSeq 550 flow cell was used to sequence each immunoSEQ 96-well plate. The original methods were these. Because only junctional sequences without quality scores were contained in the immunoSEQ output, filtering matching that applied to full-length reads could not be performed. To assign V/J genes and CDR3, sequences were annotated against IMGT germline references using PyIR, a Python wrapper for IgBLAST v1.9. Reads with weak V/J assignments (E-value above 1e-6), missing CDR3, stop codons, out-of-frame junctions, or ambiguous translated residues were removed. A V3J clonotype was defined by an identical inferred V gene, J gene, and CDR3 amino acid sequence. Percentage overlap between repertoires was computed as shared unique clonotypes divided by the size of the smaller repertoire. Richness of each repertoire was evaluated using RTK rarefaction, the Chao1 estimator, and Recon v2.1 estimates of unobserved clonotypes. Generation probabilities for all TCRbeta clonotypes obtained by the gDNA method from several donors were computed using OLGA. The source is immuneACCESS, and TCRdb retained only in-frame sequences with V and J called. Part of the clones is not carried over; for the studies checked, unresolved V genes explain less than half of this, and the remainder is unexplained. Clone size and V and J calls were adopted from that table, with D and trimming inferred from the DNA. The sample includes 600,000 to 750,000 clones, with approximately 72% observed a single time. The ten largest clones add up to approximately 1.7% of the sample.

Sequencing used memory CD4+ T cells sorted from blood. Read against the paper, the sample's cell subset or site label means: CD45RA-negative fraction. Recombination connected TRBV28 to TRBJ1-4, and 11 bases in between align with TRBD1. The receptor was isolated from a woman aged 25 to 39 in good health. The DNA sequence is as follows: TGTGCCAGCCGGACAGGGGGCGGACGAACTAATGAAAAACTGTTTTTT. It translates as CASRTGGGRTNEKLFF.